Described below is a single T cell receptor beta chain sequence and its context. Its antigen is unknown. These data originate in a study of identical twins. One entry per CDR3 protein, called by TCRdb with MiXCR from the 5' RACE reads. Of 700,000 or so distinct CDR3 sequences in the sample, 8.6% were seen once. The CDR3 extends over 15 amino acids. Germline V gene lookup returns CDR1 MNHEY and CDR2 SMNVEV (reference sequence). V dropped 2 bases and J dropped 2 bases, with 12 bases sitting between them. Findings and caveats of the study: Not following the same donors, the study drew its conclusions from cross-sectional statistical analysis. The abundant beta clonotypes from cord blood had fewer insertions, and memory repertoires had none of this. Invariant T cells like MAIT and iNKT could partly confound the zero-insertion analyses.

A further study also used this sample, focusing on yellow fever vaccine responses in identical twins.

The V and J genes are TRBV27 and TRBJ2-5, with no clear D. This receptor was identified in a woman between 18 and 29 years old in good health. The sequenced sample was PBMCs. This CDR3 is CASSLGAGPQETQYF. The CDR3 region has the DNA TGTGCCAGCAGTTTAGGTGCCGGACCTCAAGAGACCCAGTACTTC.